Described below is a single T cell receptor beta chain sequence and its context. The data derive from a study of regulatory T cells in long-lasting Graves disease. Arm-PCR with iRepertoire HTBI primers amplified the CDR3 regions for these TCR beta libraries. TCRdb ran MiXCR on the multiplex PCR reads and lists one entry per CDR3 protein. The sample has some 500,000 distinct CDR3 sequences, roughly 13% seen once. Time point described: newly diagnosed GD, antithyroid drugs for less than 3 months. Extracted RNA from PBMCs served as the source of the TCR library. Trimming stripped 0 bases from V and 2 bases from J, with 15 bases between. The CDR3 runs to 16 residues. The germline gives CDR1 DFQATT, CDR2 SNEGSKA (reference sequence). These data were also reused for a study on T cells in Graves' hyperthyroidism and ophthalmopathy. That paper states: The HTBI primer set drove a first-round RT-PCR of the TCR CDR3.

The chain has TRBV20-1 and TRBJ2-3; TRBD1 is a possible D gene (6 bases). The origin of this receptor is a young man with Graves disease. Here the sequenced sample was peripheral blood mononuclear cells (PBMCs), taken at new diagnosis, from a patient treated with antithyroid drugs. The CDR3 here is CSARDSGTYYTDTQYF. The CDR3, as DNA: TGCAGTGCTAGAGACTCCGGGACATACTACACAGATACGCAGTATTTT.